This entry concerns a single TCR beta chain. Here immunoSEQ multiplex PCR was the method, and the copy in TCRdb shows in-frame clones only, minus some. The sample lists just over 20,000 clones, around 92% occurring once. The entry originates in a study of graft-versus-host responses after intestinal transplantation. Germline values: CDR1 MNHNS, CDR2 SASEGT. This CDR3 has 13 amino acids. With 6 bases clipped from V and 5 bases from J, the junction kept 2 bases outside the gene matches. V is TRBV6-1 and J is TRBJ2-5, with 11 bases aligning to TRBD2. The TCR originated in a human patient who received an intestinal transplant, so some T cells may come from the graft donor. The material sequenced was PBMCs, taken approximately 260 days after intestinal transplant. The CDR3 bases are TGTGCCAGCAGCGTAGCGGGAGGGGAGACCCAGTACTTC. This encodes CASSVAGGETQYF.